One T cell receptor (beta chain) is described in this entry. The source of the sample is a study of blood T cell repertoires in COVID-19. About the study: Samples representing acute and convalescent COVID-19 were sourced from the United States, Italy and Spain. From T cells, B-cell-depleted T cells, or PBMCs came the material, which was cDNA or gDNA.

Produced via immunoSEQ multiplex PCR; TCRdb's table is partial and in-frame only. In the table there are fewer than 400,000 clones, over 85% of which are singletons. The TCR was taken from a woman aged 25 to 45 who had recovered from COVID-19. The specimen was PBMCs or T cells enriched from blood (not recorded which).

The CDR3 here is CASSLEGDSISGANVLTF. CDR3 coding DNA: TGCGCCAGCAGCTTGGAGGGGGACAGCATCTCTGGGGCCAACGTCCTGACTTTC. The V gene is TRBV5-1, the J gene TRBJ2-6, with 7 bases identical to TRBD1. CDR1 is SGHRS and CDR2 is YFSETQ in the germline V gene. V lost 0 bases to trimming and J lost 0 bases; unmatched junction nucleotides: 6. The CDR3 extends over 18 amino acids.